These T cell receptor beta chains were read from a single sample in a study of a mutant IDH1 vaccine in newly diagnosed glioma. For these TCRs, the target antigens are not known. Produced via immunoSEQ multiplex PCR; TCRdb's table is partial and in-frame only. Of 50,000 to 65,000 clones in the sample, around 85% were seen once. This sample comprised PBMCs, obtained from a glioma patient whose treatment included an IDH1 peptide vaccine. Receptors were obtained from a woman aged 45-59 years with glioma. The CDR3 runs from the conserved cysteine through the conserved F or W. The D gene is left open where the match is weak. Some rows have no size entry. The others give once, few or many, or a class for an expanded clone.

V gene	J gene	clone size	D gene	CDR3 DNA	CDR3 protein
TRBV15	TRBJ2-7	-	TRBD1	TGTGCCACCAGCGGAACCGGGACAGGCCCCTACGAGCAGTACTTC	CATSGTGTGPYEQYF
TRBV5-4	TRBJ2-5	-	-	TGTGCCAGCAGCTTGGACGGGAAACGCCAAGAGACCCAGTACTTC	CASSLDGKRQETQYF
TRBV28	TRBJ1-2	-	TRBD1	TGTGCCAGCAGTGGGGGACAGGGATTCTATGGCTACACCTTC	CASSGGQGFYGYTF
TRBV7-2	TRBJ2-7	-	-	TGTGCCAGCAGCCTCCGGACAGATCGCACGCAGTACTTC	CASSLRTDRTQYF
TRBV5-1	TRBJ2-7	-	TRBD1	TGCGCCAGCAGCTTGGGACAGGGGCCCTACGAGCAGTACTTC	CASSLGQGPYEQYF
TRBV10-1	TRBJ1-5	-	-	TGCGCCAGCATGAATAGTCTCTCGGGAGTACGCAATCAGCCCCAGCATTTT	CASMNSLSGVRNQPQHF
TRBV27	TRBJ2-7	-	TRBD1	TGTGCCAGCAGTACCACAGGGGGAGGGCAGTACTTC	CASSTTGGGQYF
TRBV4-1	TRBJ2-2	-	-	TGCGCCAGCAGCCCCCTCGGCCTCACGAACACCGGGGAGCTGTTTTTT	CASSPLGLTNTGELFF
TRBV20-1	TRBJ2-7	-	-	TGCAGTGCTAGGTCCACCTACGAGCAGTACTTC	CSARSTYEQYF
TRBV2	TRBJ1-2	once	TRBD1	TGTGCCAGCAGTCATTTCCGGGACAGCCTTAACTATGGCTACACCTTC	CASSHFRDSLNYGYTF
TRBV9	TRBJ2-2	-	-	TGTGCCAGCAGCGTTGACGGGGCGAACACCGGGGAGCTGTTTTTT	CASSVDGANTGELFF
TRBV19	TRBJ1-5	-	-	TGTGCCAGTAGTAAAACCACCTATAGCAATCAGCCCCAGCATTTT	CASSKTTYSNQPQHF
TRBV5-6	TRBJ2-5	-	TRBD1	TGTGCCAGCAGCCTAAGACAGGGGCGGAAGACCCAGTACTTC	CASSLRQGRKTQYF
TRBV2	TRBJ2-1	-	-	TGTGCCAGCGGGGGTCTCTCTTCCTACAATGAGCAGTTCTTC	CASGGLSSYNEQFF
TRBV7-9	TRBJ2-1	-	-	TGTGCCAGCAGCCCGCCTCAGGACGGTTGGGGCAATGAGCAGTTCTTC	CASSPPQDGWGNEQFF
TRBV6-5	TRBJ1-3	once	TRBD1	TGTGCCAGCAGTCGGGACAGCCTCTCTGGAAACACCATATATTTT	CASSRDSLSGNTIYF
TRBV9	TRBJ2-1	-	-	TGTGCCAGCAGCGTAATCTTCTCCAATGAGCAGTTCTTC	CASSVIFSNEQFF
TRBV6-5	TRBJ2-5	once	-	TGTGCCAGCAGTTACTCCTCTAAGGGATATCAAGAGACCCAGTACTTC	CASSYSSKGYQETQYF
TRBV28	TRBJ1-2	few	TRBD1	TGTGCCAGCAGTTTTGGGGACAGGGAAAGTGGCTACACCTTC	CASSFGDRESGYTF
TRBV19	TRBJ1-4	-	-	TGTGCCAGTAGTATAGGTGTGGACAGTCATAATGAAAAACTGTTTTTT	CASSIGVDSHNEKLFF
TRBV5-6	TRBJ2-5	-	TRBD2	TGTGCCAGCAGCCCCTCCGGGACTAGGCTTCAAGAGACCCAGTACTTC	CASSPSGTRLQETQYF
TRBV10-3	TRBJ2-4	-	TRBD2	TGTGCCATCAGTGACGGGAGGGACATTCAGTACTTC	CAISDGRDIQYF
TRBV12-2	TRBJ1-5	-	-	TGTGCAAGTTTCCAGCCGGGACAGGGAAGTCAGCCCCAGCATTTT	CASFQPGQGSQPQHF
TRBV5-4	TRBJ1-4	-	TRBD1	TGTGCCAGCAGCTTGCAGGGGGCTAATGAAAAACTGTTTTTT	CASSLQGANEKLFF
TRBV30	TRBJ1-2	few	-	TGTGCCTGGAGTGTCGGATATGGCTACACCTTC	CAWSVGYGYTF